This TCR beta chain appears in the sequencing data of a study of early T cells in non-severe SARS-CoV-2 infection. The library protocol tagged individual cDNA molecules with unique molecular identifiers. In TCRdb, the 5' RACE reads were re-called with MiXCR into one record per CDR3 protein. The sample shows about 76,000 distinct CDR3 sequences, roughly 12% of them seen only once. General study results and limits: Anti-spike CD8 responses were favored in VDJdb matching, and private and CD4 specificities were missed.

V was clipped by 4 bases and J by 6 bases, with 16 bases between them. The CDR3 loop spans 14 amino acids. Per the germline V gene, CDR1 is SEHNR and CDR2 is FQNEAQ (reference sequence). This clonotype has a count of ten or more. Antigen specificity is unknown. Sequenced material: whole blood. This sequence originates from an adult who was a healthcare worker with PCR-confirmed SARS-CoV-2 infection or an uninfected control (not recorded which). The V and J genes are TRBV7-9 and TRBJ2-7; either TRBD1 or TRBD2 may supply D (7 bases each). This CDR3 reads CASSSRQGGGEQYF. The CDR3, as DNA: TGTGCCAGCAGCTCTAGACAGGGCGGGGGCGAGCAGTACTTC.